This entry describes one TCR beta chain. Its cognate antigen has yet to be identified. Within one base of it there is no much larger clone, and no base qualities were kept. This specimen belongs to a study of shared clonotypes between healthy human individuals (dated by TCRdb to about 2020). For the study in its entirety: Two women and three men aged 18 to 49 years were included in the cohort. For each donor, CD4 naive and CD4 memory were each run on three plates, CD8 naive on two plates, and CD8 memory on one plate. To estimate repertoire size and how much clonotypes are shared between individuals, the study performed deep sequencing of blood TCR repertoires from a few healthy adults. Different laboratories and diverse techniques were used to prepare libraries and sequence TCR repertoires, to increase sequencing depth and limit assay-specific biases. Between about 0.85 and 10 billion PBMCs per donor were obtained by leukapheresis. What the work shows at the level of the full study, not this receptor alone: Pairwise subsampling led to the expectation that sequencing depth would affect the degree of clonotype sharing among donors. When several donors were compared, the shared fraction of clonotypes was 5% to 6.5% for naive CD4, approximately 3.5% for naive CD8, more than 2% for memory CD4, and 0.35% to 0.4% for memory CD8. Compared with non-shared clonotypes, the clonotypes found in all four sorted-subset donors had higher generation probabilities. The genetic and exposure-history diversity represented was limited by the small number of donors. Sampling was limited to blood, and TCR repertoires in tissue likely differ from TCR repertoires in blood. Larger estimated clonotype richness was generally found for naive subsets than for memory subsets. Incomplete sequencing was indicated by rarefaction of sorted-subset datasets, despite the large sequencing depth.

There are 16 amino acids in the CDR3, from cysteine to phenylalanine inclusive. The entry retains the CDR3 DNA only, 48 bases that are in frame from base 1. The junction carries 16 bases between V and J, which are trimmed by 1 base and 4 bases respectively. CDR1 MDHEN and CDR2 SYDVKM were looked up in the germline V gene. Healthy HIV-negative adults with no recently reported acute infections or vaccinations were included as donors. All donors were Caucasian adults living in Nashville, Tennessee, USA. CD4+ T cells were enriched by magnetic negative selection; naive cells were then positively selected on CD45RA, and the negative fraction formed the memory subset. Blood was collected by leukapheresis, and PBMCs were isolated by Ficoll-Histopaque density gradient centrifugation and then cryopreserved in liquid nitrogen vapor phase. Analytical flow cytometry was used to check the purity and quantity of every magnetically sorted T cell population. Genomic DNA was isolated from each sorted fraction and quantified by UV absorbance on a Nanodrop 2000c.

TCR CDR3 regions were amplified from genomic DNA by multiplex PCR using the deep immunoSEQ assay. Extracted genomic DNA from each cell subset was distributed evenly across all wells of several immunoSEQ 96-well plates, and each plate was treated as a replicate. For sorted subsets, around 200 ng genomic DNA, equal to tens of thousands of T cell genomes, was loaded into each replicate PCR. The purified libraries were quantified using a Qubit 3.0 fluorometer, sized with a Bioanalyzer 2100, and then quantified again using the KAPA Library Quantification kit. A separate single-read 150-cycle Illumina NextSeq 550 flow cell was used to sequence each immunoSEQ 96-well plate. The authors processed their data as follows. Because the immunoSEQ output held only junctional sequences and lacked quality scores, the filtering could not match the filtering applied to full-length reads. Sequences were annotated with PyIR, a Python wrapper for IgBLAST v1.9, and V/J genes and CDR3 were assigned using IMGT germline references. Reads with weak V/J assignments (E-value above 1e-6), missing CDR3, stop codons, out-of-frame junctions, or ambiguous translated residues were removed. V3J clonotypes were defined as sequences sharing an identical inferred V gene, J gene, and CDR3 amino acid sequence. Percentage overlap between repertoires was computed as shared unique clonotypes divided by the size of the smaller repertoire. Three approaches were used to assess repertoire richness: RTK rarefaction, the Chao1 estimator, and Recon v2.1 estimates of unobserved clonotypes. For all TCRbeta clonotypes obtained by the gDNA method from a few donors, generation probabilities were computed with OLGA. TCRdb took over this immuneACCESS table, retaining in-frame rearrangements with V and J assigned. Such tables are incomplete; in checked studies, under half of the missing clones stem from an unresolved V gene, and the remainder is unexplained. V and J calls and clone size follow that table, whereas D and trimming were derived from the DNA. The sample table lists hundreds of thousands of clones, about 96% of them with a count of one. The leading ten clones occupy about 0.054% of the sample.

This TCR was sampled from a woman aged 30 to 39 in good health. The chain uses TRBV28 and TRBJ1-1, and TRBD1 may be the D gene, going by 6 matching bases. The sequenced sample consisted of naive CD4+ T cells sorted from blood. What this sample's cell subset or site label stands for: CD45RA+ positively selected. The DNA sequence is as follows: TGTGCCAGCAGTTTATCCACACAGGGTCGGATCACTGAAGCTTTCTTT. The translation is CASSLSTQGRITEAFF.